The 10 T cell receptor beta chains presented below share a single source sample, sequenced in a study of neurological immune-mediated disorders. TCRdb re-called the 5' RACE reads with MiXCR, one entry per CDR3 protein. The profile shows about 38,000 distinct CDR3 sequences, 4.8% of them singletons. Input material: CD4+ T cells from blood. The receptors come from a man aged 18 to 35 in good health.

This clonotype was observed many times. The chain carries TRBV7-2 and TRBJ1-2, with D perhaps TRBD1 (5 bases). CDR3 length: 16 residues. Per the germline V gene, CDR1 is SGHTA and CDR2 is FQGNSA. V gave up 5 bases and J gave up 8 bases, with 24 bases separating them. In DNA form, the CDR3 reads TGTGCCAGCAGCCGCGGGACCCCAGCGGAGGGAGGGGGCTACACCTTC. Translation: CASSRGTPAEGGGYTF.

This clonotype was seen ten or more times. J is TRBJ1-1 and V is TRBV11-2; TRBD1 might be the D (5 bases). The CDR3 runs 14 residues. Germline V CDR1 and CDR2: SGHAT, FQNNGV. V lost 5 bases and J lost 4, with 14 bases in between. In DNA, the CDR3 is TGTGCCAGCAGCCTAACAGGAGCAGGCACTGAAGCTTTCTTT. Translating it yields CASSLTGAGTEAFF.

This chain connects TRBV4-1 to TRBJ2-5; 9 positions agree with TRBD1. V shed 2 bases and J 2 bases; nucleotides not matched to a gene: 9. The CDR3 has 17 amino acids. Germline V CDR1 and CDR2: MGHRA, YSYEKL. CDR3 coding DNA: TGCGCCAGCAGCCAAACGGGGCAACAGGGGGCTCAAGAGACCCAGTACTTC. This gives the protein CASSQTGQQGAQETQYF.

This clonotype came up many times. The CDR3: CASGIYLGDRDTQYF. CDR3 DNA sequence: TGTGCCAGCGGTATCTACCTTGGAGACCGGGATACGCAGTATTTT. The chain has TRBV12-3 or TRBV12-4 and TRBJ2-3; D remains unclear. This CDR3 is 15 amino acids long. V lost 8 bases and J 6 bases, leaving 21 bases between the germline ends.

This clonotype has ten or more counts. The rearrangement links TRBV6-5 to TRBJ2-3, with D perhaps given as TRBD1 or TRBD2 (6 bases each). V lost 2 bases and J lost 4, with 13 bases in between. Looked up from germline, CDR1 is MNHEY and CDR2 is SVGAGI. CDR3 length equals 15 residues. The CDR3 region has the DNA TGTGCCAGCAGTTACGGAGGGGGATCCGCAGATACGCAGTATTTT. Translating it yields CASSYGGGSADTQYF.

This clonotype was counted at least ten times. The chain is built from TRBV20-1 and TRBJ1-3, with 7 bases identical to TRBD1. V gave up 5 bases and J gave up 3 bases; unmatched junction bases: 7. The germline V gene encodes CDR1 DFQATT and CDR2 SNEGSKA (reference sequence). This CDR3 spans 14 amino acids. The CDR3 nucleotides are TGCAGTGCTCGGGAGGGGGCGCTTGGAAACACCATATATTTT. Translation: CSAREGALGNTIYF.

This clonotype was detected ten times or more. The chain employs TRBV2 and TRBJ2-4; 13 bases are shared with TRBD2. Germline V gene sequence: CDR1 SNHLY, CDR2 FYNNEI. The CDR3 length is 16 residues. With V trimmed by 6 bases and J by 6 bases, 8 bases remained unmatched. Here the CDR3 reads CASRRLAGGGPNIQYF. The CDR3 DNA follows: TGTGCCAGCAGAAGACTAGCGGGGGGAGGACCAAACATTCAGTACTTC.

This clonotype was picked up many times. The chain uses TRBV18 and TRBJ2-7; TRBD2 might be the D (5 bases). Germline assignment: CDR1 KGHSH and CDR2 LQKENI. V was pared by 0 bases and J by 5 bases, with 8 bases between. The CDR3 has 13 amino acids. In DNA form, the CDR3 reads TGTGCCAGCTCACCACCTGCGGGCCACGAGCAGTACTTC. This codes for CASSPPAGHEQYF.

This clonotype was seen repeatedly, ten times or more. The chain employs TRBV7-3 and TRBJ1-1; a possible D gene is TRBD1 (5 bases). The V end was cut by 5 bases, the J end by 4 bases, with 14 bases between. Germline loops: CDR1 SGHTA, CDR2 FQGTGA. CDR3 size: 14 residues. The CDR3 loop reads CASSPGGRGTEAFF. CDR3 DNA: TGTGCCAGCAGCCCCGGGGGGAGGGGCACTGAAGCTTTCTTT.

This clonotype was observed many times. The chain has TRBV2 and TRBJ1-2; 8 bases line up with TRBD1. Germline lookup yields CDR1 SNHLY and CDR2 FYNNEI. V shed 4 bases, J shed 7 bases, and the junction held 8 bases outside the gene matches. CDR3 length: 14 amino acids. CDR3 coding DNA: TGTGCCAGCAGTGGTGAGGACAGGGTCTCTGGCTACACCTTC. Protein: CASSGEDRVSGYTF.